The 22 T cell receptor beta chains below come from one sample, sequenced in a study of T cell clonotyping in hematopoietic cell transplantation. This table comes from immunoSEQ multiplex PCR, and its TCRdb copy is limited to in-frame clones, with some not included. The sample yields about 69,000 clones, approximately 94% seen once. Sequencing was performed on peripheral blood mononuclear cells. The receptors were sampled from a man in his fifties or sixties in good health. Some clones in this sample may be carry-over from other donors' samples.

The V gene is TRBV30, the J gene TRBJ1-2; D perhaps matches TRBD1 (5 bases). Germline V gives CDR1 GTSNPN, CDR2 SVGIG (reference sequence). The CDR3 length is 13 residues. The V end lost 4 bases, the J end lost 6 bases, and 15 bases lay between the germline ends. CDR3 in amino acids: CAWNSPGTDGYTF. The CDR3 bases are TGTGCCTGGAACAGCCCCGGGACTGATGGCTACACCTTC.

The chain joins TRBV6-5 to TRBJ2-5; 7 bases agree with TRBD2. Per the germline V gene, CDR1 is MNHEY and CDR2 is SVGAGI. The J segment lost 1 base and the V segment lost 4 bases, leaving 6 bases of the junction unmatched. CDR3 length: 15 residues. CDR3 amino acids: CASSLSGTAQETQYF. DNA of the CDR3: TGTGCCAGCAGTTTAAGCGGGACTGCCCAAGAGACCCAGTACTTC.

The J gene is TRBJ1-5, the V gene TRBV25-1, with 8 bases identical to TRBD1. Germline V CDR1 and CDR2: MGHDK, SYGVNS. The CDR3 is made up of 15 amino acids. J lost 6 bases, V lost 2 bases, and 6 bases had no gene match. CDR3 amino acids: CASSEMGTGPQPQHF. In nucleotides, the CDR3 is TGTGCCAGCAGTGAAATGGGGACAGGACCTCAGCCCCAGCATTTT.

V is TRBV11-3 and J is TRBJ2-3; D gene uncertain. Trimming shortened V by 2 bases and J by 0 bases, and 12 bases separated the two germline ends. The CDR3 has 16 amino acids. Germline CDR1 and CDR2: SGHNT and YENEEA. CDR3 loop: CASSLTSLTSTDTQYF. The DNA of the CDR3 is TGTGCCAGCAGCTTAACTTCTTTAACTAGCACAGATACGCAGTATTTT.

This clone came up a few times. The rearrangement joins TRBV2 to TRBJ2-7; a weak D match, TRBD2 (6 bases). The germline V gene encodes CDR1 SNHLY and CDR2 FYNNEI. This CDR3 is 16 amino acids long. V was clipped by 7 bases and J by 1 base, with 20 bases between them. The CDR3 nucleotides are TGTGCCAGCACCGAGATAGGACTAACTCAATCCTACGAGCAGTACTTC. Amino acid sequence: CASTEIGLTQSYEQYF.

V gene TRBV6-5 combines with J gene TRBJ2-7; 9 bases match TRBD1. V was clipped by 4 bases and J by 4 bases; unmatched bases: 8. The germline CDR1 and CDR2 sequences are MNHEY and SVGAGI. The CDR3 contains 15 residues. CDR3 residues: CASSFPGQGYYEQYF. In DNA, the CDR3 is TGTGCCAGCAGTTTCCCGGGACAGGGATATTACGAGCAGTACTTC.

The rearrangement uses TRBV20-1 and TRBJ2-1; no clear D gene. Trimming pared 4 bases from V and 7 bases from J, leaving 8 bases between. Germline lookup yields CDR1 DFQATT and CDR2 SNEGSKA (reference sequence). The CDR3 consists of 11 residues. This CDR3 reads CSAILRNEQFF. The CDR3 DNA follows: TGCAGTGCTATTCTCCGAAATGAGCAGTTCTTC.

This chain uses TRBV6-1 with TRBJ1-4; D is possibly TRBD1 (5 bases). There are 15 residues in the CDR3. The ends were cut back, 6 bases at V and 8 bases at J, with 19 bases in the middle. In germline, CDR1 is MNHNS, CDR2 SASEGT. The CDR3 protein is CASRRDQAVGEKLFF. The CDR3 region has the DNA TGTGCCAGCAGAAGGGACCAAGCCGTTGGGGAAAAACTGTTTTTT.

The sample holds a few counts of this clone. The chain has TRBV6-6 and TRBJ2-5; maybe TRBD2 (5 bases). CDR3 length: 13 residues. The V gene lost 7 bases and the J gene lost 7 bases, with 16 bases spanning the gap. In germline, CDR1 is MNHNY, CDR2 SVGAGI (reference sequence). The CDR3 nucleotides are TGTGCCAGCACCCGACAATCCGAGGGGACCCAGTACTTC. This codes for CASTRQSEGTQYF.

The rearrangement links TRBV5-1 to TRBJ1-2; 10 nucleotides match TRBD1. V lost 3 bases, J lost 8 bases, and 16 bases stayed unmatched. The CDR3 extends over 17 amino acids. The V gene's germline CDR1 is SGHRS and CDR2 YFSETQ. CDR3 sequence: CASSWDTSGTGVGGYTF. Here the CDR3 DNA reads TGCGCCAGCAGCTGGGACACCTCCGGGACAGGGGTCGGCGGCTACACCTTC.

This chain joins TRBV6-5 and TRBJ1-5; D is unresolved. V gave up 0 bases and J gave up 0 bases, with 3 bases separating them. The CDR3 has 14 amino acids. CDR1 is MNHEY, CDR2 SVGAGI, per germline. This chain's CDR3 is CASSYSFSNQPQHF. The CDR3 DNA is TGTGCCAGCAGTTACTCGTTTAGCAATCAGCCCCAGCATTTT.

The chain's CDR3 is CASSSGGERAFF. CDR3 DNA sequence: TGTGCCAGCAGCTCTGGGGGGGAGCGAGCTTTCTTT. This chain connects TRBV13 to TRBJ1-1; a possible D gene is TRBD1 (5 bases). V lost 4 bases and J 10 bases, leaving 13 bases between the germline ends. The CDR3 is 12 residues long. Germline-derived CDR1 and CDR2 are PRHDT and FYEKMQ (reference sequence).

This clone was observed a single time. The chain links TRBV6-5 to TRBJ2-1; 8 bases are shared with TRBD1. Germline CDR1 MNHEY, CDR2 SVGAGI. The J segment lost 4 bases and the V segment lost 5 bases, leaving 4 bases of the junction unmatched. The CDR3 runs to 14 residues. Here the CDR3 DNA reads TGTGCCAGCAGTCCCGGACAGGGTTACAATGAGCAGTTCTTC. Amino acids: CASSPGQGYNEQFF.

This chain connects TRBV28 to TRBJ1-5; D unclear. CDR3 length equals 15 residues. Trimming left V 6 bases short and J 7 bases short, with 19 bases between. Germline CDR1 MDHEN, CDR2 SYDVKM. CDR3 amino acids: CASRATGRDRQPQHF. The CDR3 nucleotides read TGTGCCAGCAGGGCCACGGGGAGGGATAGACAGCCCCAGCATTTT.

The sample holds a few counts of this clone. V gene TRBV28 combines with J gene TRBJ1-1, with 7 bases aligning to TRBD1. V dropped 5 bases and J dropped 4; count of bases not matched to a gene: 4. This CDR3 contains 13 residues. Looked up from germline, CDR1 is MDHEN and CDR2 is SYDVKM. CDR3 coding DNA: TGTGCCAGCAGTCTGACAGGGAGCACTGAAGCTTTCTTT. It encodes CASSLTGSTEAFF.

This chain joins TRBV5-1 and TRBJ1-1; TRBD1 matches at 7 bases. The germline CDR1 and CDR2 sequences are SGHRS and YFSETQ. V lost 4 bases to trimming and J lost 4 bases; unmatched junction nucleotides: 10. The CDR3 consists of 15 residues. This CDR3 reads CASSPQGQAPTEAFF. The CDR3 DNA is TGCGCCAGCAGCCCTCAAGGACAGGCACCCACTGAAGCTTTCTTT.

With regard to this clone: The limits of the CDR3 on the DNA are not certain, so only TCRdb's listed CDR3 is given. The rearrangement joins TRBV21-1 to TRBJ2-2; TRBD2, the table's D call, lacks a check against the DNA. TRBV21-1 represents a pseudogene. From its first to its last residue, the CDR3 has 16 amino acids. CDR3 amino acids: CASSKVAGGNTGELFF.

This sequence joins TRBV5-4 and TRBJ2-2; D gene unclear. The CDR3 runs to 13 residues. Germline V gives CDR1 SGHNT, CDR2 YYREEE (reference sequence). Deletions cut 4 bases from V and 1 base from J, with 5 bases between. CDR3 DNA: TGTGCCAGCAGCCGTGGGAACACCGGGGAGCTGTTTTTT. This sequence encodes CASSRGNTGELFF.

The V and J genes are TRBV6-1 and TRBJ2-7, with D tentatively TRBD2 (5 bases). Germline loops: CDR1 MNHNS, CDR2 SASEGT. V was trimmed by 4 bases and J by 0 bases, leaving 7 bases between them. The CDR3 has 13 amino acids. The CDR3 loop is CASSVRDSYEQYF. The CDR3 coding sequence is TGTGCCAGCAGTGTGAGGGACTCCTACGAGCAGTACTTC.

The V call is TRBV6-5, the J call TRBJ2-7, with D possibly TRBD1 on 6 matching bases. The V end lost 4 bases, the J end lost 2 bases, and 18 bases lay between the germline ends. Germline lookup yields CDR1 MNHEY and CDR2 SVGAGI. This CDR3 is built from 16 residues. The CDR3 sequence: CASSFLTDRLPYEQYF. DNA of the CDR3: TGTGCCAGCAGTTTCCTCACCGACAGGTTACCCTACGAGCAGTACTTC.

This sequence joins TRBV25-1 and TRBJ1-2; TRBD1 might be the D (5 bases). Between the trimmed V and J ends, which lost 3 bases and 7 bases, there was a span of 12 bases. CDR1 is MGHDK and CDR2 is SYGVNS in the germline V gene. This CDR3 has 13 residues. The CDR3 nucleotides are TGTGCCAGCAGTGAGCAGGGCGAGCGTGGCTACACCTTC. Its translation is CASSEQGERGYTF.

The chain combines TRBV5-6 with TRBJ1-2; D gene uncertain. Trimming pared 4 bases from V and 8 bases from J, leaving 12 bases between. The CDR3 sequence is 12 residues long. The germline V gene has CDR1 SGHDT and CDR2 YYEEEE. CDR3 loop: CASSPQQTGYTF. CDR3 sequence (DNA): TGTGCCAGCAGCCCGCAACAGACCGGCTACACCTTC.